Listed below are T cell receptor beta chains from one sample, sequenced in a study of blood T cell repertoires in COVID-19. Profiling relied on immunoSEQ multiplex PCR, and the TCRdb table lists in-frame clones only, not all of them. The sample lists tens of thousands of clones, under 85% occurring once. The sample was peripheral blood. The receptors here all came from a human donor in a cohort sampled during active COVID-19. The CDR3 runs from the conserved cysteine through the conserved F or W. Fields, in order: clone size, V gene, J gene, D gene, CDR3 length, CDR3 DNA, CDR3 protein. A D gene is named only where the DNA matches it firmly. Size is omitted from some rows. Given values are once, few, many or a class for expanded clones.

few	TRBV7-3	TRBJ2-2	TRBD2	18	TGTGCCAGCAGCCCGTGGGGTAGCGGGGGGCTCAGAACCGGGGAGCTGTTTTTT	CASSPWGSGGLRTGELFF
-	TRBV19	TRBJ2-6	-	13	TGTGCCAGTAGTCCTTCTGGGGCCAACGTCCTGACTTTC	CASSPSGANVLTF
-	TRBV5-1	TRBJ1-1	TRBD1	14	TGCGCCAGCAGCCCACAGGGGATGAACACTGAAGCTTTCTTT	CASSPQGMNTEAFF
once	TRBV25-1	TRBJ2-7	TRBD2	17	TGTGCCAGCAGTGGTTCTGGGACTAGCGGACGAGCCTACGAGCAGTACTTC	CASSGSGTSGRAYEQYF
-	TRBV7-8	TRBJ2-7	TRBD1	17	TGTGCCAGCAGCTTAGTTTACGGGACAGGGGCATCCTACGAGCAGTACTTC	CASSLVYGTGASYEQYF
-	TRBV5-1	TRBJ2-7	-	15	TGCGCCAGCAGCTCAACGACGGGGATCCCTGGCGAGCAGTACTTC	CASSSTTGIPGEQYF
-	TRBV30	TRBJ1-3	-	16	TGTGCCTGGATCCTCCTAGGCACGAGCTCTGGAAACACCATATATTTT	CAWILLGTSSGNTIYF
-	TRBV7-9	TRBJ1-4	-	15	TGTGCCAGCAGCCTCGGGGACACAACTAATGAAAAACTGTTTTTT	CASSLGDTTNEKLFF
-	TRBV5-4	TRBJ1-2	-	15	TGTGCCAGCAGCCCCTACCAGGAGGGAGACTATGGCTACACCTTC	CASSPYQEGDYGYTF
-	TRBV7-8	TRBJ1-4	-	16	TGTGCCAGCAGCTTAGAAGGGGGGGCAACTAATGAAAAACTGTTTTTT	CASSLEGGATNEKLFF
few	TRBV7-3	TRBJ2-2	-	16	TGTGCCAGCAGCGAACAGGGTCGGACTTCCACCGGGGAGCTGTTTTTT	CASSEQGRTSTGELFF
-	TRBV9	TRBJ1-3	-	15	TGTGCCAGCAGCGGATCAGGGGTTGGTGGAAACACCATATATTTT	CASSGSGVGGNTIYF
-	TRBV11-1	TRBJ1-1	-	12	TGTGCCAGCAGCCCCGGCAGGGGTGAAGCTTTCTTT	CASSPGRGEAFF
-	TRBV21-1	TRBJ2-7	-	10	TGTGCCAGCAGCCTATACGAGCAGTACTTC	CASSLYEQYF
once	TRBV6-2/TRBV6-3	TRBJ1-2	-	14	TGTGCCAGCAGTAGCGGGACCGCTAACTATGGCTACACCTTC	CASSSGTANYGYTF
-	TRBV6-1	TRBJ2-3	TRBD2	15	TGTGCCAGCAGTGTAGCGGGGGGGCCCACAGATACGCAGTATTTT	CASSVAGGPTDTQYF
-	TRBV19	TRBJ1-2	TRBD1	15	TGTGCCAGTAGTATGGGGACAGTCTATAACTATGGCTACACCTTC	CASSMGTVYNYGYTF
-	TRBV5-4	TRBJ1-2	TRBD1	16	TGTGCCAGCAGTTTGGACAGGGGGCGCTACGTCCATGGCTACACCTTC	CASSLDRGRYVHGYTF
-	TRBV12-3/TRBV12-4	TRBJ1-2	-	13	TGTGCCAGCTCCCAAGGAGGGGTCAAAGGCTACACCTTC	CASSQGGVKGYTF
-	TRBV5-1	TRBJ1-3	-	14	TGCGCCAGCAGCTTGGGGCAATCTGGAAACACCATATATTTT	CASSLGQSGNTIYF
-	TRBV3-1/TRBV3-2	TRBJ2-2	TRBD2	14	TGTGCCAGCCGGGGCGGGAGCTACACCGGGGAGCTGTTTTTT	CASRGGSYTGELFF
-	TRBV7-9	TRBJ1-2	-	15	TGTGCCAGCAGCTTAGTTGCAAGCCCCTTGGATGGCTACACCTTC	CASSLVASPLDGYTF
once	TRBV3-1/TRBV3-2	TRBJ2-4	TRBD1	16	TGTGCCAGCAGAAAATCCGGGACAGGGGGCAAAAACATTCAGTACTTC	CASRKSGTGGKNIQYF
-	TRBV5-1	TRBJ1-4	TRBD1	15	TGCGCCAGCAGCTTGGTTGGGACAGGGAATGAAAAACTGTTTTTT	CASSLVGTGNEKLFF
-	TRBV2	TRBJ1-2	-	17	TGTGCCAGCAGTGACCCCGGATGGGGGGTTAGGGACTATGGCTACACCTTC	CASSDPGWGVRDYGYTF
-	TRBV3-1/TRBV3-2	TRBJ2-5	TRBD2	16	TGTGCCAGCAGCCACTCCGGGGGGGGGTACCAAGAGACCCAGTACTTC	CASSHSGGGYQETQYF
-	TRBV4-1	TRBJ1-2	-	16	TGCGCCAGCAGCCAAGATCGGGGACTTACTGCCTATGGCTACACCTTC	CASSQDRGLTAYGYTF